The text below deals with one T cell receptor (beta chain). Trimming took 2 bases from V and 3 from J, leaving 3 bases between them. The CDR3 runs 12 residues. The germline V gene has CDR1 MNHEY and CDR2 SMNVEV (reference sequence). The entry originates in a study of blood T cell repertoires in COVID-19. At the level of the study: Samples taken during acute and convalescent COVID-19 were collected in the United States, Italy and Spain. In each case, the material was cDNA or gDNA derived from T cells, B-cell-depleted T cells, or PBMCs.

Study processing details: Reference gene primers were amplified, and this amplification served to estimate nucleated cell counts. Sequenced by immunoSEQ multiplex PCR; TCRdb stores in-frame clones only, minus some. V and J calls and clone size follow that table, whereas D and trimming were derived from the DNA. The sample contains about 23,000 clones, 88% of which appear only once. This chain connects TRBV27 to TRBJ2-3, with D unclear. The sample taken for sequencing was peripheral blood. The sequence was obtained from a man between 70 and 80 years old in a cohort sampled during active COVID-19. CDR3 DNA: TGTGCCAGCAGTTTAGAGACAGATACGCAGTATTTT. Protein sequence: CASSLETDTQYF.